These 18 T cell receptor beta chains were all obtained from the same sample, sequenced in a study of T-cell reconstitution after alpha-beta-depleted transplantation in children. For TCRbeta, the library was prepared with unique molecular identifiers. TCRdb re-called the PCR reads through MiXCR, storing one row per CDR3 protein. The sample contains about 610,000 distinct CDR3 sequences, roughly a tenth of which appear only once. Sequenced here: PBMCs from the stem cell graft donor, sampled from the stem cell graft. The receptors stem from a human donor who donated a stem cell graft to a child with acute myeloid leukemia.

This chain uses TRBV9 with TRBJ2-3; D remains unclear. The V gene's germline CDR1 is SGDLS and CDR2 YYNGEE. CDR3 length: 13 amino acids. V was pared by 4 bases and J by 4 bases, with 10 bases between. Here the CDR3 reads CASSLISADTQYF. The CDR3 nucleotides read TGTGCCAGCAGCTTAATATCCGCAGATACGCAGTATTTT.

This clonotype was found a few times. The chain combines TRBV12-5 with TRBJ2-1, with D uncertain. The V gene lost 2 bases and the J gene lost 5 bases, with 4 bases spanning the gap. Germline V gene sequence: CDR1 LGHNT, CDR2 FRNRAP. This CDR3 contains 12 residues. DNA for the CDR3: TGTGCTAGTGGTTTGCGGAACAATGAGCAGTTCTTC. Protein: CASGLRNNEQFF.

This clonotype showed up just a few times. The chain is built from TRBV10-3 and TRBJ2-7; D gene unclear. Germline V gene data show CDR1 as ENHRY and CDR2 as SYGVKD. The V end lost 3 bases, the J end lost 2 bases, and 11 bases lay between the germline ends. The CDR3 loop spans 14 amino acids. The CDR3 DNA follows: TGTGCCATCAGTGAAAGTCTGGGCACCTACGAGCAGTACTTC. Translation: CAISESLGTYEQYF.

This clonotype turned up a few times. This chain joins TRBV20-1 and TRBJ2-1, with a weak D call TRBD1 (5 bases). This CDR3 has 12 amino acids. The germline gives CDR1 DFQATT, CDR2 SNEGSKA (reference sequence). V lost 3 bases and J 7 bases, leaving 10 bases between the germline ends. This CDR3 is CSARSQGNEQFF. CDR3 coding DNA: TGCAGTGCTAGGAGCCAGGGTAATGAGCAGTTCTTC.

The chain joins TRBV4-3 to TRBJ2-1, with D perhaps matching TRBD2 (6 bases). V was clipped by 0 bases and J by 14 bases, with 14 bases between them. This CDR3 comprises 13 residues. CDR1 and CDR2 (germline): LGHNA, YSLEER. CDR3 in DNA: TGCGCCAGCAGCCAAGAGTCCGGCGGGAAGGAGTTCTTC. Translating it yields CASSQESGGKEFF.

In this sample, this clonotype turned up a few times. J is TRBJ2-2 and V is TRBV7-9; TRBD1 agrees at 12 bases. The germline V gene has CDR1 SEHNR and CDR2 FQNEAQ (reference sequence). The V gene end was trimmed by 7 bases and the J gene end by 4 bases; junction bases not matched to a gene: 4. This CDR3 is built from 15 residues. Here the CDR3 DNA reads TGTGCCAGCACGGGACAGGGGGCTGTCACCGGGGAGCTGTTTTTT. It specifies CASTGQGAVTGELFF. Variable domain in full (rest from reference TRBV7-9 and TRBJ2-2): DTGVSQNPRHKITKRGQNVTFRCDPISEHNRLYWYRQTLGQGPEFLTYFQNEAQLEKSRLLSDRFSAERPKGSFSTLEIQRTEQGDSAMYLCASTGQGAVTGELFFGEGSRLTVL.

The chain couples TRBV28 to TRBJ2-2, with D unresolved. The germline V gene has CDR1 MDHEN and CDR2 SYDVKM. This CDR3 is built from 14 residues. V lost 8 bases and J lost 1, with 11 bases in between. This CDR3 is CASLYRGNTGELFF. The DNA for the CDR3 is TGTGCCAGCCTCTACCGTGGGAACACCGGGGAGCTGTTTTTT.

This clonotype was seen only a few times. This chain uses TRBV7-9 with TRBJ1-1; D is perhaps TRBD1 (6 bases). The length of the CDR3 is 15 residues. Germline values: CDR1 SEHNR, CDR2 FQNEAQ (reference sequence). Deletions cut 3 bases from V and 7 bases from J, with 18 bases between. The CDR3 DNA sequence: TGTGCCAGCAGCTTCAGCGAGACAGGTCGAAGTGAAGCTTTCTTT. It specifies CASSFSETGRSEAFF. Using reference TRBV7-9 and TRBJ1-1 for the parts outside the CDR3, the full variable domain is DTGVSQNPRHKITKRGQNVTFRCDPISEHNRLYWYRQTLGQGPEFLTYFQNEAQLEKSRLLSDRFSAERPKGSFSTLEIQRTEQGDSAMYLCASSFSETGRSEAFFGQGTRLTVV.

This clonotype appeared a few times. This chain connects TRBV9 to TRBJ2-7; D unresolved. Germline CDR1 SGDLS, CDR2 YYNGEE. This CDR3 has 14 amino acids. Trimming cost V 6 bases and J 1 base, with 14 bases left between them. Here the CDR3 DNA reads TGTGCCAGCAACCTTTCCAGGCCTTCCTACGAGCAGTACTTC. The encoded protein is CASNLSRPSYEQYF.

This clonotype showed up many times. The chain has TRBV20-1 and TRBJ2-1; D not resolved. The ends were cut back, 0 bases at V and 1 base at J, with 7 bases in the middle. The germline V gene has CDR1 DFQATT and CDR2 SNEGSKA (reference sequence). The CDR3 covers 14 residues. DNA of the CDR3: TGCAGTGCTAGAGACCCAAATTCCTACAATGAGCAGTTCTTC. This encodes CSARDPNSYNEQFF.

This clonotype was seen ten or more times. V usage is TRBV6-2 or TRBV6-3 and J usage is TRBJ2-7; 11 nucleotides align to TRBD2. Germline CDR1 and CDR2: MNHEY and SVGEGT. The CDR3 is made up of 16 amino acids. Unmatched junction bases numbered 4, after V lost 0 bases and J lost 3 bases. The CDR3 protein is CASSYSTSGKDYEQYF. DNA of the CDR3: TGTGCCAGCAGTTACTCGACTAGCGGGAAGGACTACGAGCAGTACTTC.

V and J are TRBV27 and TRBJ2-7; weak D call: TRBD2 (5 bases). Trimming pared 6 bases from V and 5 bases from J, leaving 14 bases between. Germline CDR1 reads MNHEY; CDR2 reads SMNVEV (reference sequence). The CDR3 is 13 residues long. CDR3 in amino acids: CASSVSAVNEQYF. CDR3 nucleotides: TGTGCCAGCAGCGTTAGCGCTGTTAACGAGCAGTACTTC.

This clonotype was counted ten times or more. The chain has TRBV29-1 and TRBJ2-4; D is uncertain. The CDR3 covers 10 residues. CDR1 is SQVTM, CDR2 ANQGSEA, per germline. V was cut by 6 bases and J by 6 bases, with 6 bases left in between. The CDR3 here is CSVGGNIQYF. CDR3 in DNA: TGCAGCGTCGGTGGAAACATTCAGTACTTC.

The table lists this clonotype with many counts. V and J are TRBV28 and TRBJ1-6; 9 nucleotides match TRBD1. J gave up 6 bases and V 6 bases, and 12 bases lay outside the gene matches. The CDR3 contains 17 residues. Germline loops: CDR1 MDHEN, CDR2 SYDVKM. The CDR3 sequence is CASRQERTGDPNSPLHF. The CDR3 DNA sequence: TGTGCCAGCAGACAAGAGCGGACAGGGGACCCTAATTCACCCCTCCACTTT.

V and J are TRBV12-3 or TRBV12-4 and TRBJ2-3, with a weak D call TRBD2 (5 bases). The CDR3 is 18 residues long. Between the trimmed V and J ends, which lost 0 bases and 2 bases, there was a span of 18 bases. The CDR3 DNA sequence: TGTGCCAGCAGTTTAGCGCTAGGAGGCGGGCCAAACACAGATACGCAGTATTTT. It encodes CASSLALGGGPNTDTQYF.

The chain recombines TRBV29-1 with TRBJ1-1; D gene unclear. CDR1 and CDR2 from the germline V gene are SQVTM and ANQGSEA. CDR3 length: 10 amino acids. The chain's CDR3 is CCGVNTEAFF. In DNA, the CDR3 is TGCTGTGGCGTGAACACTGAAGCTTTCTTT.

There are many counts of this clonotype. The chain joins TRBV27 to TRBJ2-1; 7 bases match TRBD2. The CDR3 has 16 residues. The trim removed 1 base at V and 0 bases at J, leaving 3 bases unmatched. Looked up from germline, CDR1 is MNHEY and CDR2 is SMNVEV (reference sequence). DNA for the CDR3: TGTGCCAGCAGTTTATGGGGGGAGGGCTCCTACAATGAGCAGTTCTTC. This sequence encodes CASSLWGEGSYNEQFF.

This clonotype was counted between two and nine times. This CDR3 is CASSRPRLAPSSYNEQFF. CDR3 DNA sequence: TGTGCCAGCAGTCGCCCGCGACTAGCACCGAGCTCCTACAATGAGCAGTTCTTC. This sequence joins TRBV6-5 and TRBJ2-1, with 7 nucleotides matching TRBD2. The germline V gene has CDR1 MNHEY and CDR2 SVGAGI. The CDR3 is made up of 18 amino acids. V lost 5 bases, J lost 0 bases, and 13 bases stayed unmatched.